Below are 6 T cell receptor beta chains sequenced from a single sample in a study of cytomegalovirus exposure and HLA in healthy donors. Use of 60 Vbeta and 13 Jbeta primers characterized the PCR. Generated by immunoSEQ multiplex PCR, the TCRdb table keeps only in-frame clones and is missing some. The table includes fewer than 130,000 clones, less than 80% detected once. The specimen sequenced was PBMCs. These TCRs come from a man in his thirties or forties in good health and CMV-seropositive.

V usage is TRBV28 and J usage is TRBJ1-2, with a possible D match to TRBD1 (6 bases). This CDR3 region has 12 residues. CDR1 and CDR2 (germline): MDHEN, SYDVKM. V lost 2 bases to trimming and J lost 7 bases, with 8 bases between them. CDR3 residues: CASSLDRRGYTF. The CDR3, as DNA: TGTGCCAGCAGTTTAGACAGGCGTGGCTACACCTTC.

With respect to this clone: Mismatch with germline at one junction end may stem from a read error. The V gene is TRBV7-7, the J gene TRBJ2-3; 13 positions agree with TRBD2. This CDR3 spans 15 amino acids. Germline CDR1 SSHAT, CDR2 FNYEAQ (reference sequence). CDR3 DNA sequence: TGTGCTAGCAGCCAGGGACTAGCGGGGACAGATACGCAGTATTTT. Protein product: CASSQGLAGTDTQYF.

V usage is TRBV9 and J usage is TRBJ2-1, with 12 nucleotides matching TRBD2. Germline V lookup: CDR1 SGDLS, CDR2 YYNGEE. This CDR3 has 16 amino acids. The junction had 7 bases not matched to a gene; V was cut back by 3 bases and J by 6 bases. This CDR3 reads CASSAELAGGPNEQFF. CDR3 nucleotides: TGTGCCAGCAGCGCGGAACTAGCGGGGGGACCCAATGAGCAGTTCTTC.

The CDR3 is CASSPANYGYTF. The DNA of the CDR3 is TGTGCCAGCAGCCCTGCTAACTATGGCTACACCTTC. This chain connects TRBV9 to TRBJ1-2; D not resolved. The CDR3 covers 12 residues. Germline-derived CDR1 and CDR2 are SGDLS and YYNGEE. The V end lost 4 bases, the J end lost 0 bases, and 4 bases lay between the germline ends.

The CDR3 region has the DNA TGTGCCAGCAGTGAAAGTAAAGGTTTCGGGGGAAGCACAGATACGCAGTATTTT. The encoded protein is CASSESKGFGGSTDTQYF. This chain links TRBV2 with TRBJ2-3, with D perhaps TRBD2 (6 bases). Trimming stripped 2 bases from V and 0 bases from J, with 18 bases between. Per the germline V gene, CDR1 is SNHLY and CDR2 is FYNNEI. The CDR3 is 18 residues long.

V gene TRBV9 combines with J gene TRBJ2-6, with D tentatively TRBD1 (6 bases). Germline V lookup: CDR1 SGDLS, CDR2 YYNGEE. Trimming removed 3 bases from V and 0 bases from J, with 10 bases in between. The CDR3 is made up of 16 amino acids. This CDR3 reads CASSATGHSGANVLTF. The CDR3 DNA reads as TGTGCCAGCAGCGCTACAGGGCACTCTGGGGCCAACGTCCTGACTTTC.